The 8 T cell receptor beta chains below were found in one sample sequenced in a study of blood T cells in healthy people across ages. Together with a sample-barcoded 5' primer, a J-beta primer mix was included in a second PCR lasting roughly 7 to 11 cycles. TCRdb reanalysed the 5' RACE reads using MiXCR and keeps one entry per CDR3 protein. Found here are about a million distinct CDR3 sequences, around 49% of them singletons; the top ten hold 13%. Material: blood. These TCRs come from a man between 25 and 39 years old in good health.

This clonotype has more than one count but fewer than ten. This chain links TRBV15 with TRBJ2-3; 12 nucleotides agree with TRBD1. The CDR3 consists of 16 residues. Germline CDR1 reads LNHNV; CDR2 reads YYDKDF (reference sequence). The V and J ends lost 5 bases and 3 bases, in that order; junction bases with no gene match: 6. CDR3 DNA sequence: TGTGCCACCAGCGTCGGGACAGGGGGCAATACAGATACGCAGTATTTT. This encodes CATSVGTGGNTDTQYF.

The chain couples TRBV25-1 to TRBJ2-5; D remains ambiguous. The J call may be incorrect, as the DNA end agrees better with TRBJ2-7. The CDR3 covers 12 residues. Germline CDR1 reads MGHDK; CDR2 reads SYGVNS. Written as DNA, the CDR3 is TGTGCCAGCAGCAAAATAGGCGACGAGCAGTACTTC. Its protein product is CASSKIGDEQYF.

The table lists this clonotype with a few counts. The genes are TRBV4-3 and TRBJ2-7; no firm D call. The CDR3 spans 15 residues. Trimming left V 2 bases short and J 0 bases short, with 11 bases between. Germline CDR1 is LGHNA and CDR2 is YSLEER. This CDR3 is CASSQNWAGSYEQYF. The CDR3 region has the DNA TGCGCCAGCAGCCAAAACTGGGCCGGCTCCTACGAGCAGTACTTC.

The J gene is TRBJ2-7, the V gene TRBV7-2, with TRBD2 matching over 10 bases. The CDR3 totals 16 residues. The germline gives CDR1 SGHTA, CDR2 FQGNSA. Trimming took 2 bases from V and 5 from J; bases not matched to a gene: 9. CDR3 in DNA: TGTGCCAGCAGCTTAATAGCGTCTAGCGGGGGACACGAGCAGTACTTC. Protein: CASSLIASSGGHEQYF.

V gene TRBV7-2 combines with J gene TRBJ2-4; D might be TRBD1 (5 bases). The J call could be wrong; TRBJ2-7 is a better fit for the DNA end. This CDR3 has 15 residues. Germline V CDR1 and CDR2: SGHTA, FQGNSA. The CDR3 protein is CASSLEGPSSYEQYF. In DNA, the CDR3 is TGTGCCAGCAGCTTAGAGGGGCCAAGCTCCTACGAGCAGTACTTC.

This clonotype came up a few times. The V and J genes are TRBV9 and TRBJ2-1; 11 bases agree with TRBD2. The junction had 9 bases not matched to a gene; V was cut back by 3 bases and J by 4 bases. This CDR3 is built from 17 residues. Per the germline V gene, CDR1 is SGDLS and CDR2 is YYNGEE. The CDR3 sequence: CASSEESGTSGYNEQFF. In nucleotides, the CDR3 is TGTGCCAGCAGCGAGGAGTCCGGGACTAGCGGTTACAATGAGCAGTTCTTC.

This clonotype was seen more than once but under ten times. The genes are TRBV7-9 and TRBJ2-3; TRBD2 matches 10 bases. Looked up from germline, CDR1 is SEHNR and CDR2 is FQNEAQ (reference sequence). This CDR3 spans 16 amino acids. With V trimmed by 2 bases and J by 2 bases, 4 bases remained unmatched. CDR3 bases: TGTGCCAGCAGCTTAAGGACTAGCGGAAACACAGATACGCAGTATTTT. This codes for CASSLRTSGNTDTQYF.

The chain carries TRBV9 and TRBJ2-2; 9 bases map to TRBD2. The CDR3 is 17 amino acids. The germline V gene encodes CDR1 SGDLS and CDR2 YYNGEE. With V trimmed by 3 bases and J by 4 bases, 10 bases remained unmatched. CDR3 nucleotide sequence: TGTGCCAGCAGCGCGCGTTCTAGCGGGGCGATCACCGGGGAGCTGTTTTTT. This translates into CASSARSSGAITGELFF.